This T cell receptor beta chain is drawn from a study of blood T cell repertoires in COVID-19. Sequencing was performed with immunoSEQ multiplex PCR; in TCRdb, only in-frame clones are kept and a portion is missing. The data contain 210,000 or so clones, roughly four fifths of them singletons. CDR1 and CDR2 (germline): GTSNPN, SVGIG (reference sequence). The CDR3 spans 14 residues. Trimming removed 1 base from V and 7 bases from J, with 11 bases in between. Sequencing used PBMCs or T cells enriched from blood (not recorded which). The J gene is TRBJ1-6, the V gene TRBV30, with D unresolved. The sequence derives from a woman in her forties or fifties who had been exposed to COVID-19. The CDR3 nucleotides are TGTGCCTGGAGTGCAGGTGGTTACAATTCACCCCTCCACTTT. It yields the protein CAWSAGGYNSPLHF.